One sample yielded the 11 T cell receptor beta chains listed below, sequenced in a study of early T cells in non-severe SARS-CoV-2 infection. TCRdb itself ran the 5' RACE reads through MiXCR, one entry per CDR3 protein. The sample yields 55,000 to 80,000 distinct CDR3 sequences, 10% to 15% seen once. The sample consisted of whole blood. These receptors came from an adult who was a healthcare worker with PCR-confirmed SARS-CoV-2 infection or an uninfected control (not recorded which).

This rearrangement joins TRBV4-1 to TRBJ1-5, with a weak D call TRBD1 (6 bases). The V and J ends lost 4 bases and 0 bases respectively, with 10 bases between them. Germline CDR1 reads MGHRA; CDR2 reads YSYEKL. The CDR3 is made up of 15 amino acids. The CDR3 sequence is CASSLQTGSNQPQHF. Written as DNA, the CDR3 is TGCGCCAGCAGCCTCCAGACAGGTAGCAATCAGCCCCAGCATTTT.

This clonotype has more than one count but fewer than ten. DNA of the CDR3: TGCAGCGTTGACCCTATTGGACAGGGGGCGCATTCCGGGGAGCTGTTTTTT. As protein: CSVDPIGQGAHSGELFF. J is TRBJ2-2 and V is TRBV29-1, with 11 bases aligning to TRBD1. V lost 3 bases to trimming and J lost 6 bases; unmatched junction nucleotides: 12. The germline CDR1 and CDR2 sequences are SQVTM and ANQGSEA. There are 17 residues in the CDR3.

This clonotype turned up a few times. The rearrangement uses TRBV7-6 and TRBJ1-1; D unresolved. Germline CDR1 is SGHVS and CDR2 is FNYEAQ. Trimming shortened V by 4 bases and J by 0 bases, and 15 bases separated the two germline ends. The length of the CDR3 is 16 residues. The CDR3 spells CASSSTIGSLNTEAFF. CDR3 coding DNA: TGTGCCAGCAGCTCTACGATCGGATCACTGAACACTGAAGCTTTCTTT.

This clonotype was seen a few times. The J gene is TRBJ2-5, the V gene TRBV20-1; weak D call: TRBD1 (6 bases). The length of the CDR3 is 13 residues. CDR1 is DFQATT, CDR2 SNEGSKA, per germline (reference sequence). Trimming stripped 5 bases from V and 4 bases from J, with 14 bases between. The chain's CDR3 is CSAGLVTGETQYF. CDR3 coding DNA: TGCAGTGCTGGGCTTGTGACAGGAGAGACCCAGTACTTC.

This clonotype was seen at least ten times. The V gene is TRBV30, the J gene TRBJ1-5; D gene unclear. The length of the CDR3 is 13 residues. Germline V lookup: CDR1 GTSNPN, CDR2 SVGIG (reference sequence). V was trimmed by 1 base and J by 3 bases, leaving 7 bases between them. The CDR3 DNA reads TGTGCCTGGAGTGGGGGAGACAATCAGCCCCAGCATTTT. It codes for CAWSGGDNQPQHF.

The chain is built from TRBV2 and TRBJ2-7; no clear D. The CDR3 contains 12 residues. Germline-derived CDR1 and CDR2 are SNHLY and FYNNEI. Trimming stripped 6 bases from V and 9 bases from J, with 15 bases between. This CDR3 reads CASRNDPSSQYF. For the CDR3, the DNA is TGTGCCAGCAGAAACGACCCTTCGTCGCAGTACTTC.

This chain connects TRBV15 to TRBJ2-7; 9 bases fit TRBD1. This CDR3 has 14 amino acids. Losses at the gene ends were 5 bases for V and 5 bases for J; bases not matched to a gene: 7. Per the germline V gene, CDR1 is LNHNV and CDR2 is YYDKDF (reference sequence). CDR3 DNA: TGTGCCACCAGCCGGGACAGGGAGGTTGACGAGCAGTACTTC. Translation: CATSRDREVDEQYF.

This clonotype was recorded a few times. The gene calls are TRBV29-1 and TRBJ1-1; 8 bases line up with TRBD1. With 7 bases clipped from V and 6 bases from J, the junction kept 19 bases outside the gene matches. Germline lookup yields CDR1 SQVTM and CDR2 ANQGSEA. The length of the CDR3 is 16 residues. In DNA, the CDR3 is TGCAGCGCAGAGGCCGGACAGGGAATTGTCCCGCCTGAAGCTTTCTTT. Protein product: CSAEAGQGIVPPEAFF.

The V gene is TRBV10-3, the J gene TRBJ2-4; the D gene is possibly TRBD1 (5 bases). Germline V gene lookup returns CDR1 ENHRY and CDR2 SYGVKD. The ends were cut back, 3 bases at V and 5 bases at J, with 8 bases in the middle. The length of the CDR3 is 13 residues. In nucleotides, the CDR3 is TGTGCCATCAGTGAAGGACAACAAAACATTCAGTACTTC. Translation gives CAISEGQQNIQYF.

This clonotype was detected only a few times. The chain recombines TRBV11-2 with TRBJ2-3, with 11 bases identical to TRBD1. V trimming: 5 bases; J trimming: 2 bases; junction bases outside the gene matches: 6. The CDR3 loop spans 16 amino acids. CDR1 and CDR2 from the germline V gene are SGHAT and FQNNGV. The CDR3 is CASSNSDRGPTDTQYF. Written as DNA, the CDR3 is TGTGCCAGCAGCAACTCGGACAGGGGGCCCACAGATACGCAGTATTTT. The complete variable domain, with remaining parts taken from reference TRBV11-2 and TRBJ2-3, reads EAGVAQSPRYKIIEKRQSVAFWCNPISGHATLYWYQQILGQGPKLLIQFQNNGVVDDSQLPKDRFSAERLKGVDSTLKIQPAKLEDSAVYLCASSNSDRGPTDTQYFGPGTRLTVL.

The sample holds many counts of this clonotype. The rearrangement uses TRBV5-1 and TRBJ2-3; 13 bases align to TRBD2. V trimming: 4 bases; J trimming: 2 bases; junction bases outside the gene matches: 4. This CDR3 is 16 amino acids long. Germline V gene lookup returns CDR1 SGHRS and CDR2 YFSETQ. Written as DNA, the CDR3 is TGCGCCAGCAGCCTGGGACTAGCGGGGTTCACAGATACGCAGTATTTT. Its protein is CASSLGLAGFTDTQYF.